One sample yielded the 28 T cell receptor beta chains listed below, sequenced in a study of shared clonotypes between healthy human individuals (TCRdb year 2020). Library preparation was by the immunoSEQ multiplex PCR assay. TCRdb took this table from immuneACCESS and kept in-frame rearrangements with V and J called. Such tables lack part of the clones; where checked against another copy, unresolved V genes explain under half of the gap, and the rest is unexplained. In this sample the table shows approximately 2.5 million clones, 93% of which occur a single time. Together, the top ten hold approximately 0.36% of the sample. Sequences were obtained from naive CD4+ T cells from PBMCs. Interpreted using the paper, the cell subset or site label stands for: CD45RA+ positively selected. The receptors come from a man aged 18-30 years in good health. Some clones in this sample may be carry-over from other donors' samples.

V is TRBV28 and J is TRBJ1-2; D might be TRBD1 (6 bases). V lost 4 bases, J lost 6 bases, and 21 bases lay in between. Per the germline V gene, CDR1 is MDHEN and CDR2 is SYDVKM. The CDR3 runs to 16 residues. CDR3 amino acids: CASSSPGTRRGNGYTF. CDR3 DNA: TGTGCCAGCAGTTCCCCCGGGACCCGAAGGGGGAATGGCTACACCTTC.

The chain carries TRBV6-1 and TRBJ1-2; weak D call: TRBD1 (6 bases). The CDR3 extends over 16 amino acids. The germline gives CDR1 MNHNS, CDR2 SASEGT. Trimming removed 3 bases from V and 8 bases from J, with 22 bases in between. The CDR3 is CASSEEGGGGVYGYTF. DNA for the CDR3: TGTGCCAGCAGTGAGGAAGGCGGCGGGGGCGTCTACGGCTACACCTTC.

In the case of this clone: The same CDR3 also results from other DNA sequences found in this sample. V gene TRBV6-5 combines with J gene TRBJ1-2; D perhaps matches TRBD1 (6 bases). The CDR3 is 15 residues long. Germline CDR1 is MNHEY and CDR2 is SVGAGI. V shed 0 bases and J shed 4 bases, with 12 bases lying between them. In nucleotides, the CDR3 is TGTGCCAGCAGTTACTCGAAGGGGGGTAGCTATGGCTACACCTTC. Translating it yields CASSYSKGGSYGYTF.

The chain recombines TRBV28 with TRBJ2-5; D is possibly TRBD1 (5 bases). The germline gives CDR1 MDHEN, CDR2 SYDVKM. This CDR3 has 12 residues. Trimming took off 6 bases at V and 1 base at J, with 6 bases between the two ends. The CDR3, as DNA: TGTGCCAGCAGGACAGCCCAAGAGACCCAGTACTTC. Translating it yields CASRTAQETQYF.

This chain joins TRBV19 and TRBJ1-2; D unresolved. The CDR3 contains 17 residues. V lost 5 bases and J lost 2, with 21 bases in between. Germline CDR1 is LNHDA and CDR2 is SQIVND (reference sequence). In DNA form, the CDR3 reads TGTGCCAGTAGTGAGGCCGGAGCAACCTTTATAAACTATGGCTACACCTTC. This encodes CASSEAGATFINYGYTF.

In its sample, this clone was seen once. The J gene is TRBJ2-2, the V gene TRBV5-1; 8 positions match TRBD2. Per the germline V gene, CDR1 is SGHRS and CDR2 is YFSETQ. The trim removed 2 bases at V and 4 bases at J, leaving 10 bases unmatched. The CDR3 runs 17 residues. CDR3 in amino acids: CASSFGAGESGTGELFF. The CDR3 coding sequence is TGCGCCAGCAGCTTTGGAGCGGGAGAATCTGGCACCGGGGAGCTGTTTTTT.

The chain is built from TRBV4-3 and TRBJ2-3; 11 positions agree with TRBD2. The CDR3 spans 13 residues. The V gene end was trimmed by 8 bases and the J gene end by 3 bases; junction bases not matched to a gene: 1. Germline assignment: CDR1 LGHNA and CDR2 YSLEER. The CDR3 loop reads CASRLAGTDTQYF. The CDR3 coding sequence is TGCGCCAGCCGACTAGCGGGAACAGATACGCAGTATTTT.

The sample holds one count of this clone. The CDR3 reads CASRNTSGTGITGYTF. The CDR3 DNA follows: TGCGCCAGCAGAAATACCTCCGGGACAGGGATTACTGGCTACACCTTC. The chain couples TRBV5-1 to TRBJ1-2, with TRBD1 identical over 9 bases. Per the germline V gene, CDR1 is SGHRS and CDR2 is YFSETQ. J lost 7 bases, V lost 5 bases, and 15 bases had no gene match. CDR3 size: 16 residues.

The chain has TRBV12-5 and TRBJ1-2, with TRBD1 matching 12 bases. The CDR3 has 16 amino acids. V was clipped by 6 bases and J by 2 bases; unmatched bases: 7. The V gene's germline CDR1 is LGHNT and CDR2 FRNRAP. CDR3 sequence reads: CASGRDRGHVNYGYTF. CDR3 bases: TGTGCTAGTGGCCGGGACAGGGGGCATGTAAACTATGGCTACACCTTC.

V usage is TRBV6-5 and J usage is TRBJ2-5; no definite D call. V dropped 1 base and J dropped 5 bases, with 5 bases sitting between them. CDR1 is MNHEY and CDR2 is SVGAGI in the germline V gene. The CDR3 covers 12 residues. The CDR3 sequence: CASSYFGETQYF. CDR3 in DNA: TGTGCCAGCAGTTACTTCGGTGAGACCCAGTACTTC.

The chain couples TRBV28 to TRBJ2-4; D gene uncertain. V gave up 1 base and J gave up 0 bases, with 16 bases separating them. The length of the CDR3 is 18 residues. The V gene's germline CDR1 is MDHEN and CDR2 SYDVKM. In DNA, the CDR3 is TGTGCCAGCAGTTTATCCGTACCTCGTCGACTAGCCAAAAACATTCAGTACTTC. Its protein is CASSLSVPRRLAKNIQYF.

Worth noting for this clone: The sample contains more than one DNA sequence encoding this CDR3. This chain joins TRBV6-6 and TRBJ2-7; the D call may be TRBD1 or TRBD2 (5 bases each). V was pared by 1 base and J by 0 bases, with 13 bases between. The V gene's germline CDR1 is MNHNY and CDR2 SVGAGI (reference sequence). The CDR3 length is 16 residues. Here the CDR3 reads CASSYLGTVSSYEQYF. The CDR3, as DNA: TGTGCCAGCAGTTACTTGGGGACGGTGAGCTCCTACGAGCAGTACTTC.

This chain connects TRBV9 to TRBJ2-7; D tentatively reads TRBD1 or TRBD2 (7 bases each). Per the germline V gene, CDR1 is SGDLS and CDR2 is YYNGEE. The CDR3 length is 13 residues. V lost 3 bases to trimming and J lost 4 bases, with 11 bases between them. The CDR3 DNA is TGTGCCAGCAGCGCCCAGGGGGGGTACGAGCAGTACTTC. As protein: CASSAQGGYEQYF.

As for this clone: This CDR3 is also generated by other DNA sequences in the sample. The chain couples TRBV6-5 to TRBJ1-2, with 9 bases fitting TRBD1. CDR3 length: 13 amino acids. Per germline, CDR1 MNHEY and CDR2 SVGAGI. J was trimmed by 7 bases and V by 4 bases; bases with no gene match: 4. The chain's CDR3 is CASSSGQGGGYTF. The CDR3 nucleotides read TGTGCCAGCAGTTCGGGACAGGGCGGTGGCTACACCTTC.

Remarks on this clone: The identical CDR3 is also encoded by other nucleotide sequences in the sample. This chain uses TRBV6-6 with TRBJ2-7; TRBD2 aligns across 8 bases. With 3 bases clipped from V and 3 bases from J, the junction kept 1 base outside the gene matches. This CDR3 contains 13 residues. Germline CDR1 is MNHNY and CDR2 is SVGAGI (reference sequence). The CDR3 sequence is CASSYGTSYEQYF. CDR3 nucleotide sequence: TGTGCCAGCAGTTATGGGACTAGCTACGAGCAGTACTTC.

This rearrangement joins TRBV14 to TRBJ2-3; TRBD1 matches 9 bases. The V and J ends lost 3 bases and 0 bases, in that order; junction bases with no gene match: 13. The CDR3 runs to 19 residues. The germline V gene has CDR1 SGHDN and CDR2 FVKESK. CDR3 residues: CASSHSNSWTGDSTDTQYF. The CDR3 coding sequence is TGTGCCAGCAGCCACTCAAACTCTTGGACAGGGGACAGCACAGATACGCAGTATTTT.

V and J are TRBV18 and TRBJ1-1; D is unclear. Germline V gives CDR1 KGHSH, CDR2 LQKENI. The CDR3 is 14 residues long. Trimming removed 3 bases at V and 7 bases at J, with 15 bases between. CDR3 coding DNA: TGTGCCAGCTCACCGAGAAGGGAATCAGGTGAAGCTTTCTTT. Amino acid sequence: CASSPRRESGEAFF.

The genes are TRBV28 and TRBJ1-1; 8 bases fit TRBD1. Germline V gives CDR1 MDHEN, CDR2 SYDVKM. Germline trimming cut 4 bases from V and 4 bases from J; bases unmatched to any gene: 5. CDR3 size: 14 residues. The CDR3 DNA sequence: TGTGCCAGCAGTTACCGGACAGGGCCCACTGAAGCTTTCTTT. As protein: CASSYRTGPTEAFF.

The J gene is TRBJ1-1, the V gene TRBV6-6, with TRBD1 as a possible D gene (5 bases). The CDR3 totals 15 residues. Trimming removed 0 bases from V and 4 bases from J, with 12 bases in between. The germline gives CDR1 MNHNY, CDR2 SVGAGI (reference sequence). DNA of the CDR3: TGTGCCAGCAGTTACTCGCCCGCACAGGCCACTGAAGCTTTCTTT. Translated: CASSYSPAQATEAFF.

The CDR3 DNA sequence: TGTGCCAGCAGCCTCAAGGGGGCCTATAATGAAAAACTGTTTTTT. Its protein is CASSLKGAYNEKLFF. The chain links TRBV5-8 to TRBJ1-4; 7 nucleotides line up with TRBD1. The germline CDR1 and CDR2 sequences are SGHTS and YDEGEE. V trimming: 4 bases; J trimming: 4 bases; junction bases outside the gene matches: 7. The CDR3 runs to 15 residues.

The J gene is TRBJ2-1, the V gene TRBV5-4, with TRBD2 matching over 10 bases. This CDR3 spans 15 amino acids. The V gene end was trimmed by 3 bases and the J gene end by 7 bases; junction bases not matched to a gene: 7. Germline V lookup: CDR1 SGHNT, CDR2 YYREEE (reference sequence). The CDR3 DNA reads TGTGCCAGCAGCTCCTCTAGCGGGAGTCTAAATGAGCAGTTCTTC. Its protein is CASSSSSGSLNEQFF.

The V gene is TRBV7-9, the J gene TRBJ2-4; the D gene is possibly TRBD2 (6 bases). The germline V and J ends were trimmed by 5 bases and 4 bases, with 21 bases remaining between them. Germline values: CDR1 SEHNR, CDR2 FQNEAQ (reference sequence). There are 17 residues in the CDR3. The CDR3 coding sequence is TGTGCCAGCAGCCCCCCCCTTAGCGCGGGACTGAAAAACATTCAGTACTTC. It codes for CASSPPLSAGLKNIQYF.

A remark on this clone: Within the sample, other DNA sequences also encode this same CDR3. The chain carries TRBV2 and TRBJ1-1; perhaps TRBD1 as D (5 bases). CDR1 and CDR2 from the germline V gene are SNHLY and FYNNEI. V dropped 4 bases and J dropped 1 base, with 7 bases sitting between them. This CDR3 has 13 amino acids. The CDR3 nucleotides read TGTGCCAGCAGTGGGACAACGAACACTGAAGCTTTCTTT. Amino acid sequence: CASSGTTNTEAFF.

This chain's CDR3 is CASSRAGTGAMNYGYTF. CDR3 bases: TGTGCCAGCAGTCGAGCCGGGACAGGGGCCATGAACTATGGCTACACCTTC. V gene TRBV27 combines with J gene TRBJ1-2, with 10 bases that match TRBD1. Germline V CDR1 and CDR2: MNHEY, SMNVEV (reference sequence). V trimming: 5 bases; J trimming: 2 bases; junction bases outside the gene matches: 11. This CDR3 contains 17 residues.

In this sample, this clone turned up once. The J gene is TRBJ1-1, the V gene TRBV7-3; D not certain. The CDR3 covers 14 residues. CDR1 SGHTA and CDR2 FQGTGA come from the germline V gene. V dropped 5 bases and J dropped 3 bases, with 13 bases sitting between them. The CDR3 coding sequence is TGTGCCAGCAGCAACACCGGAGTGGACACTGAAGCTTTCTTT. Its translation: CASSNTGVDTEAFF.

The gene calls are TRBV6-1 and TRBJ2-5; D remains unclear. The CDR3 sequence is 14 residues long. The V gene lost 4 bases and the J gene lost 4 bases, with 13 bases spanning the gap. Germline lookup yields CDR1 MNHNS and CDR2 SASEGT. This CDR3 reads CASSGGYTTETQYF. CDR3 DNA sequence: TGTGCCAGCAGTGGGGGATATACTACAGAGACCCAGTACTTC.

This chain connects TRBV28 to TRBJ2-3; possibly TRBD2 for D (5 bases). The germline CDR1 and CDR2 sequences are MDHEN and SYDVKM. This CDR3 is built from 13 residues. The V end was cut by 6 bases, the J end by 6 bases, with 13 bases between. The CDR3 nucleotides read TGTGCCAGCAGAGGGAGCGGACCGGATACGCAGTATTTT. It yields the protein CASRGSGPDTQYF.

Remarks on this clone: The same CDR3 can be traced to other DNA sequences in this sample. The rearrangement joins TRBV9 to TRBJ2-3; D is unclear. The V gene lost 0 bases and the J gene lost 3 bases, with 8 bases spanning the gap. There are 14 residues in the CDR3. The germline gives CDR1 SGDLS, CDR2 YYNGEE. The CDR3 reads CASSVAPLTDTQYF. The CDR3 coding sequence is TGTGCCAGCAGCGTAGCTCCGCTTACAGATACGCAGTATTTT.